This record concerns one T cell receptor beta chain sequence. Antigen unknown. These data belong to a study of OX40 agonist ivuxolimab in advanced cancers. Whole-study context: An anti-OX40 (CD134) antibody with agonistic activity, ivuxolimab, was administered to patients.

Germline CDR1 SGHRS, CDR2 YFSETQ. The CDR3 runs to 16 residues. J was trimmed by 6 bases and V by 0 bases; bases with no gene match: 9. Libraries were prepared by immunoSEQ multiplex PCR; TCRdb keeps only in-frame clonotypes and omits some of them. The table includes about 60,000 clones, around 87% detected once. General study points: Clonal expansion was among the lowest in partial responders at 0.1-3.0 mg/kg, especially CD8+.

Sequenced material: CD4+ or CD8+ T cells sorted from blood, taken in a trial of the OX40 agonist ivuxolimab. This chain links TRBV5-1 with TRBJ1-2, with 9 bases identical to TRBD1. This clonotype was obtained from an adult with an advanced solid tumor such as melanoma, head and neck, liver or kidney cancer. The CDR3 DNA reads as TGCGCCAGCAGCTTGGGGACAGGGGTGTTGGTGCATGGCTACACCTTC. Protein sequence: CASSLGTGVLVHGYTF.